The clone carrying this TCR beta chain was detected a few times. What it recognizes is unknown. V lost 1 base, J lost 3 bases, and 21 bases lay in between. This CDR3 has 18 residues. From germline, CDR1 is LNHDA and CDR2 SQIVND (reference sequence). The data stem from a study of T-cell reconstitution after alpha-beta-depleted transplantation in children. As it was prepared, the TCRbeta library received unique molecular identifiers. TCRdb reprocessed the PCR reads via MiXCR and lists one record per CDR3 protein. The table lists approximately 490,000 distinct CDR3 sequences, roughly a tenth of them singletons, with around 2% in the top ten. Whole-study results and caveats: After one year, T-cell counts and TCRbeta diversity mostly came from new T cells. Reports say that about two months after transplant, the alpha-beta T cells came out of several hundred graft clones that had expanded.

Sequenced material: PBMCs, taken before TCRalphabeta/CD19-depleted stem cell transplant. This TCR was recovered from a child aged 2-15 years with inherited bone marrow failure, due to receive a stem cell transplant. This rearrangement joins TRBV19 to TRBJ1-2, with no clear D. The CDR3 sequence is CASSIGGAPISLHYGYTF. CDR3 DNA sequence: TGTGCCAGTAGTATAGGTGGAGCGCCAATATCTCTACACTATGGCTACACCTTC.